Below are 29 T cell receptor beta chains sequenced from a single sample in a study of long-term antiretroviral therapy in people with HIV. Samples were assayed with immunoSEQ v3.0 at survey level. TCRdb's copy holds only in-frame clones and misses some; the assay was immunoSEQ multiplex PCR. The data hold about 26,000 clones, with about 85% observed a single time. Here the sequenced sample was unsorted PBMCs, taken around 2.6 years after starting antiretroviral therapy. These receptors were collected from a man aged 40-49 years with HIV.

The gene calls are TRBV7-9 and TRBJ2-7; D gene ambiguous. Germline CDR1 SEHNR, CDR2 FQNEAQ (reference sequence). V was pared by 3 bases and J by 5 bases, with 11 bases between. This CDR3 comprises 13 residues. The CDR3 sequence: CASSFDGPDEQYF. The CDR3 DNA sequence: TGTGCCAGCAGCTTCGACGGCCCAGACGAGCAGTACTTC.

The CDR3 DNA reads TGTGCCAGCAGTTTCCTGACGGGGGGGCATGATACGCAGTATTTT. It translates to CASSFLTGGHDTQYF. This chain joins TRBV28 and TRBJ2-3, with 8 bases fitting TRBD2. Trimming at V came to 3 bases and at J to 6 bases, leaving 8 bases not matched to a gene. CDR1 MDHEN and CDR2 SYDVKM come from the germline V gene. This CDR3 is 15 amino acids long.

V usage is TRBV19 and J usage is TRBJ2-1; D is uncertain. Per the germline V gene, CDR1 is LNHDA and CDR2 is SQIVND (reference sequence). Trimming removed 7 bases from V and 4 bases from J, with 11 bases in between. This CDR3 has 13 residues. For the CDR3, the DNA is TGTGCCAGTACCCCGACAAGGTACAATGAGCAGTTCTTC. The encoded protein is CASTPTRYNEQFF.

The chain joins TRBV4-2 to TRBJ2-1; 8 bases map to TRBD2. Germline V gene lookup returns CDR1 LGHNA and CDR2 YNFKEQ. V lost 0 bases, J lost 14 bases, and 12 bases stayed unmatched. CDR3 size: 15 residues. The CDR3 nucleotides read TGTGCCAGCAGCCAAGATCCTGGAACGGGAGGGTCCAAGTTCTTC. Its protein product is CASSQDPGTGGSKFF.

The chain couples TRBV7-3 to TRBJ1-1; 7 bases match TRBD1. J lost 1 base, V lost 5 bases, and 7 bases had no gene match. The CDR3 covers 15 residues. Looked up from germline, CDR1 is SGHTA and CDR2 is FQGTGA. The CDR3 DNA sequence: TGTGCCAGCAGCAGAACAGGGGTCCCGAACACTGAAGCTTTCTTT. Its protein product is CASSRTGVPNTEAFF.

The chain carries TRBV29-1 and TRBJ1-3; 7 bases match TRBD1. CDR1 and CDR2 (germline): SQVTM, ANQGSEA. CDR3 length: 12 residues. Trimming cost V 8 bases and J 8 bases; bases outside gene matches: 9. DNA for the CDR3: TGCAGCACTCAAGAGGGGGCGGACACCATATATTTT. This encodes CSTQEGADTIYF.

CDR3 bases: TGTGCCAGCAGAAGACAGGAGAACACTGAAGCTTTCTTT. This encodes CASRRQENTEAFF. V is TRBV28 and J is TRBJ1-1, with D possibly TRBD1 on 6 matching bases. The CDR3 extends over 13 amino acids. The V end was cut by 6 bases, the J end by 1 base, with 9 bases between. From germline, CDR1 is MDHEN and CDR2 SYDVKM.

The V and J genes are TRBV27 and TRBJ2-2, with D unclear. CDR3 length equals 15 residues. V was cut by 5 bases and J by 5 bases, with 15 bases left in between. Germline V gene lookup returns CDR1 MNHEY and CDR2 SMNVEV (reference sequence). The CDR3 region has the DNA TGTGCCAGCAGTGACCCCAGGAATCCGACCGGGGAGCTGTTTTTT. Translated, it gives CASSDPRNPTGELFF.

The chain combines TRBV28 with TRBJ2-3, with a weak D call TRBD1 (6 bases). CDR3 length: 15 residues. The V end lost 2 bases, the J end lost 0 bases, and 9 bases lay between the germline ends. Germline V gene sequence: CDR1 MDHEN, CDR2 SYDVKM. This CDR3 is CASSLQGSSTDTQYF. CDR3 nucleotides: TGTGCCAGCAGTTTACAGGGGTCTAGCACAGATACGCAGTATTTT.

This chain connects TRBV11-3 to TRBJ2-1, with D unclear. Trimming took off 3 bases at V and 7 bases at J, with 19 bases between the two ends. This CDR3 is 16 amino acids long. Germline V gene lookup returns CDR1 SGHNT and CDR2 YENEEA. CDR3 protein: CASSFLGNSVGNEQFF. CDR3 sequence (DNA): TGTGCCAGCAGCTTCCTAGGGAATTCGGTCGGGAATGAGCAGTTCTTC.

This clone is termed medium-sized. This chain uses TRBV2 with TRBJ1-2; 10 bases match TRBD1. V was clipped by 8 bases and J by 5 bases; unmatched bases: 5. The V gene's germline CDR1 is SNHLY and CDR2 FYNNEI. The CDR3 loop spans 13 amino acids. CDR3 in DNA: TGTGCCAGCTCCGGGACAGGGGATTATGGCTACACCTTC. Protein: CASSGTGDYGYTF.

This clone was counted a few times. V and J are TRBV4-1 and TRBJ1-2; tentative D call: TRBD1 (6 bases). The germline V gene has CDR1 MGHRA and CDR2 YSYEKL. The CDR3 totals 15 residues. V was cut by 1 base and J by 8 bases, with 17 bases left in between. CDR3 in DNA: TGCGCCAGCAGCCAAGTTTTTGGTGGGGGCGAAGGCTACACCTTC. This codes for CASSQVFGGGEGYTF.

This clone was observed a single time. The chain couples TRBV30 to TRBJ2-5; the match to TRBD2 covers 9 bases. J was trimmed by 1 base and V by 0 bases; bases with no gene match: 9. This CDR3 contains 17 residues. CDR1 is GTSNPN, CDR2 SVGIG, per germline (reference sequence). CDR3 region: CAWSVDVAGGIQETQYF. The CDR3 DNA reads TGTGCCTGGAGTGTTGATGTTGCGGGGGGGATCCAAGAGACCCAGTACTTC.

The rearrangement links TRBV7-2 to TRBJ1-5, with D hard to call. The CDR3 is 12 residues long. Germline V CDR1 and CDR2: SGHTA, FQGNSA. The germline V and J ends were trimmed by 5 bases and 7 bases, with 9 bases remaining between them. CDR3 coding DNA: TGTGCCAGCAGCACATGGAACCAGCCCCAGCATTTT. Residues: CASSTWNQPQHF.

DNA for the CDR3: TGCAGCGTTGAAGACGCCAGAGATACGCAGTATTTT. Its translation: CSVEDARDTQYF. The rearrangement joins TRBV29-1 to TRBJ2-3; D is unresolved. The V end was cut by 0 bases, the J end by 5 bases, with 6 bases between. This CDR3 has 12 amino acids. Germline CDR1 reads SQVTM; CDR2 reads ANQGSEA.

This clone was observed once. This chain links TRBV11-2 with TRBJ1-1, with D maybe TRBD1 (5 bases). Between the trimmed V and J ends, which lost 0 bases and 2 bases, there was a span of 10 bases. The CDR3 contains 15 residues. Germline CDR1 reads SGHAT; CDR2 reads FQNNGV. CDR3 in amino acids: CASSLDPGRNTEAFF. The CDR3 coding sequence is TGTGCCAGCAGCTTAGATCCAGGGCGCAACACTGAAGCTTTCTTT. Together with reference TRBV11-2 and TRBJ1-1, the CDR3 gives the full variable domain: EAGVAQSPRYKIIEKRQSVAFWCNPISGHATLYWYQQILGQGPKLLIQFQNNGVVDDSQLPKDRFSAERLKGVDSTLKIQPAKLEDSAVYLCASSLDPGRNTEAFFGQGTRLTVV.

This chain links TRBV27 with TRBJ2-5; 12 bases line up with TRBD1. The CDR3 sequence is 16 residues long. The ends lost 1 base at V and 3 bases at J; junction bases unmatched: 3. The germline V gene has CDR1 MNHEY and CDR2 SMNVEV (reference sequence). CDR3: CASSLYGTGGEETQYF. CDR3 DNA sequence: TGTGCCAGCAGTTTATATGGGACAGGGGGCGAAGAGACCCAGTACTTC.

The CDR3 DNA reads as TGTGCCACCAGCAGAGATCGCCCTGCTCGTAATGAAAAACTGTTTTTT. As protein: CATSRDRPARNEKLFF. The V gene is TRBV15, the J gene TRBJ1-4, with unresolved D. Trimming took off 0 bases at V and 4 bases at J, with 12 bases between the two ends. CDR3 size: 16 residues. Germline CDR1 LNHNV, CDR2 YYDKDF (reference sequence).

This chain joins TRBV5-1 and TRBJ2-7; 9 bases line up with TRBD1. Germline lookup yields CDR1 SGHRS and CDR2 YFSETQ. The V segment lost 1 base and the J segment 6 bases; nucleotides outside the gene matches: 8. The length of the CDR3 is 15 residues. As DNA, the CDR3 is TGCGCCAGCAGCTTGTATTGGACAGGGGATGTCGAGCAGTACTTC. This encodes CASSLYWTGDVEQYF.

The CDR3 sequence is CASSAPGGSGNTIYF. CDR3 in DNA: TGTGCCAGCAGCGCTCCAGGGGGATCTGGAAACACCATATATTTT. The chain carries TRBV2 and TRBJ1-3; TRBD1 matches 7 bases. The CDR3 runs 15 residues. Germline CDR1 SNHLY, CDR2 FYNNEI. V trimming: 6 bases; J trimming: 1 base; junction bases outside the gene matches: 6.

The chain uses TRBV21-1 and TRBJ1-3; TRBD1 reflects the table's D call only, with no check against the DNA. TRBV21-1 constitutes a pseudogene. This CDR3 has 15 residues. The CDR3 DNA reads TGTGCCAGCATCATACAGGGGAATCGCGGAAACACCATATATTTT. This translates into CASIIQGNRGNTIYF.

CDR3 DNA sequence: TGTGCCAGCAGTTTGGGACTAAGGATCTACGAGCAGTACTTC. Translation gives CASSLGLRIYEQYF. The V and J genes are TRBV28 and TRBJ2-7; 7 positions match TRBD2. J lost 3 bases, V lost 3 bases, and 5 bases had no gene match. Germline-derived CDR1 and CDR2 are MDHEN and SYDVKM. CDR3 size: 14 residues.

This clone showed up just once. The chain links TRBV7-2 to TRBJ1-1; TRBD1 matches 8 bases. With V trimmed by 4 bases and J by 2 bases, 6 bases remained unmatched. The V gene's germline CDR1 is SGHTA and CDR2 FQGNSA. This CDR3 is built from 15 residues. The CDR3 sequence is CASSYDRGRNTEAFF. Here the CDR3 DNA reads TGTGCCAGCAGCTATGACAGGGGCCGAAACACTGAAGCTTTCTTT.

The chain is built from TRBV29-1 and TRBJ2-1, with 8 bases fitting TRBD1. Germline loops: CDR1 SQVTM, CDR2 ANQGSEA. The CDR3 contains 16 residues. The V and J ends lost 3 bases and 8 bases, in that order; junction bases with no gene match: 15. The CDR3 is CSVDRQGAYSSDEQFF. As DNA, the CDR3 is TGCAGCGTTGATAGGCAGGGGGCATATTCTTCAGATGAGCAGTTCTTC.

The V and J genes are TRBV5-8 and TRBJ2-1, with 12 bases fitting TRBD2. The germline V gene encodes CDR1 SGHTS and CDR2 YDEGEE. There are 12 residues in the CDR3. The CDR3 DNA is TGTACTAGCGGGGGGCAGTACAATGAGCAGTTCTTC. Translated, it gives CTSGGQYNEQFF. The full variable domain, rest sourced from reference TRBV5-8 and TRBJ2-1, is EAGVTQSPTHLIKTRGQQATLRCSPISGHTSVYWYQQALGLGLQFLLWYDEGEERNRGNFPPRFSGRQFPNYSSELNVNALELEDSALYLCTSGGQYNEQFFGPGTRLTVL.

The chain recombines TRBV19 with TRBJ1-5, with a possible D match to TRBD1 (5 bases). In germline, CDR1 is LNHDA, CDR2 SQIVND (reference sequence). This CDR3 region has 17 residues. V lost 1 base and J 4 bases, leaving 17 bases between the germline ends. CDR3 residues: CASSIAHRGAENQPQHF. The DNA of the CDR3 is TGTGCCAGTAGTATAGCCCATCGTGGGGCAGAGAATCAGCCCCAGCATTTT.

The chain combines TRBV6-5 with TRBJ1-1, with D hard to call. Germline-derived CDR1 and CDR2 are MNHEY and SVGAGI. This CDR3 spans 14 amino acids. The V end lost 7 bases, the J end lost 5 bases, and 17 bases lay between the germline ends. The CDR3 loop reads CASTQTPKVTEAFF. CDR3 DNA sequence: TGTGCCAGCACCCAGACCCCGAAGGTTACTGAAGCTTTCTTT.

The gene calls are TRBV4-2 and TRBJ2-7, with 9 bases aligning to TRBD1. Germline CDR1 reads LGHNA; CDR2 reads YNFKEQ. J was trimmed by 3 bases and V by 0 bases; bases with no gene match: 6. The CDR3 extends over 16 amino acids. CDR3 region: CASSQDPGQGDYEQYF. Written as DNA, the CDR3 is TGTGCCAGCAGCCAAGATCCGGGACAGGGCGACTACGAGCAGTACTTC.

CDR3 sequence: CASSHGTDEQYF. In DNA, the CDR3 is TGTGCCAGCAGCCACGGGACGGACGAGCAGTACTTC. The chain employs TRBV27 and TRBJ2-7; D tentatively reads TRBD1 or TRBD2 (5 bases each). Trimming left V 6 bases short and J 5 bases short, with 11 bases between. Germline lookup yields CDR1 MNHEY and CDR2 SMNVEV (reference sequence). The CDR3 extends over 12 amino acids.